This TCR beta chain originates from a study of T cells in Graves' hyperthyroidism and ophthalmopathy. Regions amplified from RNA transcripts were the TCR beta CDR3 regions. RT-PCR in the first round (using the HTBI primer set) targeted the TCR CDR3. Using its own MiXCR run on the multiplex PCR reads, TCRdb lists one record per CDR3 protein. The repertoire includes about 98,000 distinct CDR3 sequences, roughly 37% of them detected once, and 9.5% to 13% sits in the top ten. Germline V lookup: CDR1 KGHDR, CDR2 SFDVKD. This CDR3 spans 16 amino acids. J gave up 6 bases and V 3 bases, and 7 bases lay outside the gene matches.

The chain recombines TRBV24-1 with TRBJ1-1; 12 nucleotides align to TRBD1. This TCR was sampled from a woman in her twenties or thirties with Graves' hyperthyroidism. The sequencing input was peripheral blood or thyroid tissue (not recorded which). The CDR3 nucleotides read TGTGCCACCAGTGATACTACCGGGACAGGGGGCCCTGAAGCTTTCTTT. Translating it yields CATSDTTGTGGPEAFF.